Included here is one T cell receptor beta chain sequence, with context. At the DNA level, this CDR3 is encoded by other sequences in the same sample as well. Sequenced by immunoSEQ multiplex PCR; TCRdb stores in-frame clones only, minus some. The data hold tens of thousands of clones, with roughly nine tenths observed a single time. Autoimmune disease history or systemic immunosuppression excluded patients. Germline V lookup: CDR1 SGHTA, CDR2 FQGTGA. V dropped 5 bases and J dropped 2 bases, with 9 bases sitting between them. The CDR3 spans 13 residues. The record originates from a study of OX40 agonist ivuxolimab in advanced cancers. Looking at the study overall: Ivuxolimab, an antibody that agonizes OX40 (CD134), was administered to the patients. Those treated in dose escalation had hepatocellular carcinoma, melanoma, renal cell cancer or head and neck cancer.

This sequence joins TRBV7-3 and TRBJ1-1; D remains unclear. The receptor's source is an adult with an advanced solid tumor such as melanoma, head and neck, liver or kidney cancer. The sample consisted of CD4+ or CD8+ T cells sorted from blood, taken in a trial of the OX40 agonist ivuxolimab. CDR3 region: CASSPGPNTEAFF. CDR3 DNA sequence: TGTGCCAGCAGCCCGGGCCCTAACACTGAAGCTTTCTTT.